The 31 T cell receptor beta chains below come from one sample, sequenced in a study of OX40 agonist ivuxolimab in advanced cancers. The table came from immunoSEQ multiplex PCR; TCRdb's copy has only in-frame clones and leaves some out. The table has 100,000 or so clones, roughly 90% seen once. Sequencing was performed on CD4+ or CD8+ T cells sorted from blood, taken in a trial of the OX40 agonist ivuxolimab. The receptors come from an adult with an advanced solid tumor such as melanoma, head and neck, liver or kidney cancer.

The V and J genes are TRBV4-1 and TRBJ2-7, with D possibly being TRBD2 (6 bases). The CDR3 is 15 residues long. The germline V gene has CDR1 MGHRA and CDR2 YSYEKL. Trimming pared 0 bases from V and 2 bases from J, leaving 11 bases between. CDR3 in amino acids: CASSQENRGTYEQYF. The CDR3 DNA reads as TGCGCCAGCAGCCAAGAAAATCGGGGGACCTACGAGCAGTACTTC.

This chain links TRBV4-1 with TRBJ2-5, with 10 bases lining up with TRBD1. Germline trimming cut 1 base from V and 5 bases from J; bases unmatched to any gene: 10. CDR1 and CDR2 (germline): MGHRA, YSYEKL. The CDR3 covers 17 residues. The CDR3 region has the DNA TGCGCCAGCAGCCAAGCCCCAGGGACAGGGGTTGACGAGACCCAGTACTTC. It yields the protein CASSQAPGTGVDETQYF.

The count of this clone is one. In nucleotides, the CDR3 is TGTGCCAGCGGGTCGGATGGCAATCAGCCCCAGCATTTT. This codes for CASGSDGNQPQHF. This rearrangement joins TRBV7-9 to TRBJ1-5; D not certain. Germline CDR1 is SEHNR and CDR2 is FQNEAQ (reference sequence). The CDR3 has 13 amino acids. V lost 8 bases and J lost 2, with 10 bases in between. The whole variable domain, filled in from reference TRBV7-9 and TRBJ1-5, reads DTGVSQNPRHKITKRGQNVTFRCDPISEHNRLYWYRQTLGQGPEFLTYFQNEAQLEKSRLLSDRFSAERPKGSFSTLEIQRTEQGDSAMYLCASGSDGNQPQHFGDGTRLSIL.

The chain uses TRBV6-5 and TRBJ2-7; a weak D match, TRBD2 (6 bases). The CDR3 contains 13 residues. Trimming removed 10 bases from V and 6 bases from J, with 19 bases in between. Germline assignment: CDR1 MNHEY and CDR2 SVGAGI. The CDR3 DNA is TGTGCCACCGGGTGGACTCCGGAGGGCGAGCAGTACTTC. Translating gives CATGWTPEGEQYF.

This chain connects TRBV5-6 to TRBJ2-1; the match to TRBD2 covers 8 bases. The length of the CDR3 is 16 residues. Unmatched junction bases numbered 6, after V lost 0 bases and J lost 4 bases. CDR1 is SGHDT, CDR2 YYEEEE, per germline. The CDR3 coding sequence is TGTGCCAGCAGCTTGGCCGGGCTAGCGGGTTACAATGAGCAGTTCTTC. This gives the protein CASSLAGLAGYNEQFF.

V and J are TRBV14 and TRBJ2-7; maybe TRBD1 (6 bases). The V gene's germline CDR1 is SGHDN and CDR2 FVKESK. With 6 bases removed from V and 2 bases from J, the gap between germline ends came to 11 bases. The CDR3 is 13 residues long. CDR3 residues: CASRDRSTYEQYF. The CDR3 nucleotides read TGTGCCAGCAGGGACAGATCAACCTACGAGCAGTACTTC.

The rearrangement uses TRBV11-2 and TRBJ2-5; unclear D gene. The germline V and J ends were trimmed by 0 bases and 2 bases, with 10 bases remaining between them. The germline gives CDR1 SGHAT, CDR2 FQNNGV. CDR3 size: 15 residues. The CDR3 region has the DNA TGTGCCAGCAGCTTAGATCCGACTCCTCAAGAGACCCAGTACTTC. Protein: CASSLDPTPQETQYF.

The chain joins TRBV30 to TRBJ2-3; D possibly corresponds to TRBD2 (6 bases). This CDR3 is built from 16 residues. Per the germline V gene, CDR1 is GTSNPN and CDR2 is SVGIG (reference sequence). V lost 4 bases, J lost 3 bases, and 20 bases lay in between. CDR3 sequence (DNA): TGTGCCTGGACCACCCACCAAAGCGGGCGAACAGATACGCAGTATTTT. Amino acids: CAWTTHQSGRTDTQYF. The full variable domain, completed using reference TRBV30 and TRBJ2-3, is SQTIHQWPATLVQPVGSPLSLECTVEGTSNPNLYWYRQAAGRGLQLLFYSVGIGQISSEVPQNLSASRPQDRQFILSSKKLLLSDSGFYLCAWTTHQSGRTDTQYFGPGTRLTVL.

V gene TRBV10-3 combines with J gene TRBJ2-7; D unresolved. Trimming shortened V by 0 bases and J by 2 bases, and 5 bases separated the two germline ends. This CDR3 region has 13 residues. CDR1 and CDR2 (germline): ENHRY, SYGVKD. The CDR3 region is CAISESQAYEQYF. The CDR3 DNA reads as TGTGCCATCAGTGAGTCGCAGGCCTACGAGCAGTACTTC.

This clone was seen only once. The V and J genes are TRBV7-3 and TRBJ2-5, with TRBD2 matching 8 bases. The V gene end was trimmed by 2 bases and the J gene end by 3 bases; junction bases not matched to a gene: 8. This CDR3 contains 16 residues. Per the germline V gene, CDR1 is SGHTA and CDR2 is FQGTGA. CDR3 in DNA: TGTGCCAGCAGCTTATCAAGCGGGAGAGGGGAAGAGACCCAGTACTTC. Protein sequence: CASSLSSGRGEETQYF. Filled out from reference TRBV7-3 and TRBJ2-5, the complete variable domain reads GAGVSQTPSNKVTEKGKYVELRCDPISGHTALYWYRQSLGQGPEFLIYFQGTGAADDSGLPNDRFFAVRPEGSVSTLKIQRTERGDSAVYLCASSLSSGRGEETQYFGPGTRLLVL.

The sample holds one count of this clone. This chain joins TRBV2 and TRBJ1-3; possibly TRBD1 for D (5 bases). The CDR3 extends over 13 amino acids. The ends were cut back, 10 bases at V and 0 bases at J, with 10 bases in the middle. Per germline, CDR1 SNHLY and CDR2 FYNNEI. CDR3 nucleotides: TGTGCCACCCCCCAGGGCTCTGGAAACACCATATATTTT. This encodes CATPQGSGNTIYF.

The DNA of the CDR3 is TGTGCCAGCAGTGAAGATGGAGGGTTTATTGGCGGGGAGCTGTTTTTT. Amino acids: CASSEDGGFIGGELFF. The chain carries TRBV6-1 and TRBJ2-2, with D maybe TRBD2 (6 bases). Germline CDR1 and CDR2: MNHNS and SASEGT. V was trimmed by 1 base and J by 7 bases, leaving 16 bases between them. The CDR3 has 16 residues.

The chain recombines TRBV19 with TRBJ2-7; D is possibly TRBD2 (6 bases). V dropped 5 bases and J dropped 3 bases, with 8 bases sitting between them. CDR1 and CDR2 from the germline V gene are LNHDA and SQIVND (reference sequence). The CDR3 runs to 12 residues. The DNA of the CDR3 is TGTGCCAGTAGTCCCGGGAGCTACGAGCAGTACTTC. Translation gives CASSPGSYEQYF. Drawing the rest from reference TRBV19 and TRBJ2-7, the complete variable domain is DGGITQSPKYLFRKEGQNVTLSCEQNLNHDAMYWYRQDPGQGLRLIYYSQIVNDFQKGDIAEGYSVSREKKESFPLTVTSAQKNPTAFYLCASSPGSYEQYFGPGTRLTVT.

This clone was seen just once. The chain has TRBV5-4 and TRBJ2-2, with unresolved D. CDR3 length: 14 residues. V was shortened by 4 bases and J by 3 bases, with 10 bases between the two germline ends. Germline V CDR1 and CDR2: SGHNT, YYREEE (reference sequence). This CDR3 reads CASSIEEHTGELFF. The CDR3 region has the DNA TGTGCCAGCAGCATCGAAGAACACACCGGGGAGCTGTTTTTT. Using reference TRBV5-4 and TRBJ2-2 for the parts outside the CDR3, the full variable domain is ETGVTQSPTHLIKTRGQQVTLRCSSQSGHNTVSWYQQALGQGPQFIFQYYREEENGRGNFPPRFSGLQFPNYSSELNVNALELDDSALYLCASSIEEHTGELFFGEGSRLTVL.

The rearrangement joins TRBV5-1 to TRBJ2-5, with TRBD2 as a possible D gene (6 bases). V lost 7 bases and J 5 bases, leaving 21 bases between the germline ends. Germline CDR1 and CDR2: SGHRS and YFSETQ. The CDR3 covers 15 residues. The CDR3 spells CASGPGWGVEETQYF. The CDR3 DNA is TGCGCCAGCGGCCCGGGCTGGGGGGTGGAGGAGACCCAGTACTTC.

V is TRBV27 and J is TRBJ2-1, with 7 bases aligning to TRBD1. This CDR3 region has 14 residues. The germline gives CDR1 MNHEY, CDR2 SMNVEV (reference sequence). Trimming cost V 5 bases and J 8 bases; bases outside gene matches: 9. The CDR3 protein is CASSDHRGQDEQFF. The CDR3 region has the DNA TGTGCCAGCAGTGACCACAGGGGCCAAGATGAGCAGTTCTTC.

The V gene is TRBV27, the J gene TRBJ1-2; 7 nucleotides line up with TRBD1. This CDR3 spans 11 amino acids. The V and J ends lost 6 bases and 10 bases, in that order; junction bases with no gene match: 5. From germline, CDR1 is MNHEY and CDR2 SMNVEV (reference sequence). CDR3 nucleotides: TGTGCCAGCAGGACAGGGCGTGACTACACCTTC. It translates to CASRTGRDYTF.

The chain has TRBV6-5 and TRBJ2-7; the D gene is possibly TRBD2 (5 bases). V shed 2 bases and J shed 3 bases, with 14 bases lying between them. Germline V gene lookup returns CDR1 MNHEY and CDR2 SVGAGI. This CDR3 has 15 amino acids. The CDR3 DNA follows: TGTGCCAGCAGTTACCGGACGGGGTCGGGCTACGAGCAGTACTTC. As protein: CASSYRTGSGYEQYF.

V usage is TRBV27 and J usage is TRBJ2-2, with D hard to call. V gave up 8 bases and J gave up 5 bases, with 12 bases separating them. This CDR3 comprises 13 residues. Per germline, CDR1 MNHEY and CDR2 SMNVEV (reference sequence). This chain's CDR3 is CASQPLPTGELFF. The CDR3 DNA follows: TGTGCCAGCCAACCCCTCCCTACCGGGGAGCTGTTTTTT.

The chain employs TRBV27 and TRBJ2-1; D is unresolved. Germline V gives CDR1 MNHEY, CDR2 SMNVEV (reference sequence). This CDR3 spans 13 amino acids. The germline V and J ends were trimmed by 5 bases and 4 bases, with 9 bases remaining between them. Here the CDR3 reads CASSPQVYNEQFF. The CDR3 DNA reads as TGTGCCAGCAGTCCGCAAGTATACAATGAGCAGTTCTTC.

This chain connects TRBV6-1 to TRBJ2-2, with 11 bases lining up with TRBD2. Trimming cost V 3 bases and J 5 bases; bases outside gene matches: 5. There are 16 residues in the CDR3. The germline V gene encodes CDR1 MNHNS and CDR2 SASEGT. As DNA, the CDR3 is TGTGCCAGCAGTGATGGGACTAGCGGTTTAACCGGGGAGCTGTTTTTT. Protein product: CASSDGTSGLTGELFF.

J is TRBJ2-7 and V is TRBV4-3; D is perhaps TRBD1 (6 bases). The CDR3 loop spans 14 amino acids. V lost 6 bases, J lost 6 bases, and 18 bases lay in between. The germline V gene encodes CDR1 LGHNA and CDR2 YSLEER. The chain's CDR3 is CASRPGHGSGEQYF. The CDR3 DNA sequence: TGCGCCAGCAGGCCGGGACACGGGTCCGGCGAGCAGTACTTC.

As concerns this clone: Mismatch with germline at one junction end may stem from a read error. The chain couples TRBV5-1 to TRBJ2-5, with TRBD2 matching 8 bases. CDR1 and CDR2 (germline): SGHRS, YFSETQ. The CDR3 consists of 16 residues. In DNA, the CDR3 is TGCGCCAGCAGCTTGGTACGAGCGGGAGTTGGAGAGGCCCAGTACTTC. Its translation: CASSLVRAGVGEAQYF.

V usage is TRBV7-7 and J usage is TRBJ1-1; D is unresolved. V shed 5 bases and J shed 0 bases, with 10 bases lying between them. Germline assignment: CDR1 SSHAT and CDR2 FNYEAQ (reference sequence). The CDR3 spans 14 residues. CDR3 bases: TGTGCCAGCAGCCCTGACAACCTGAACACTGAAGCTTTCTTT. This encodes CASSPDNLNTEAFF.

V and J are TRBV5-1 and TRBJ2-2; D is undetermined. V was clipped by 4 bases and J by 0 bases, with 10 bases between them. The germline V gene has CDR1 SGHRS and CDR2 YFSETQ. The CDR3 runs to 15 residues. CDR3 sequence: CASSLAPANTGELFF. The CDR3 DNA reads TGCGCCAGCAGCCTTGCTCCAGCGAACACCGGGGAGCTGTTTTTT.

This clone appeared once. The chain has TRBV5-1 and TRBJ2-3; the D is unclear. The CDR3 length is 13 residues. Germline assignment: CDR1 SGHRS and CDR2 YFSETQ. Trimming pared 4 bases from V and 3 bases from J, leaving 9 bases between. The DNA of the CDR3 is TGCGCCAGCAGCCCGGAAGGAACAGATACGCAGTATTTT. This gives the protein CASSPEGTDTQYF.

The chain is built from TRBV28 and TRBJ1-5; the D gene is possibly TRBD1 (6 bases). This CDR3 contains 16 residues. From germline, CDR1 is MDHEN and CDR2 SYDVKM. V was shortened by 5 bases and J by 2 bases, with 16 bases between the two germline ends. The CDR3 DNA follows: TGTGCCAGCAGTCCTCTAGGGGGTGTAGGCAATCAGCCCCAGCATTTT. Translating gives CASSPLGGVGNQPQHF. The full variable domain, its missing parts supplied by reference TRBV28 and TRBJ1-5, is DVKVTQSSRYLVKRTGEKVFLECVQDMDHENMFWYRQDPGLGLRLIYFSYDVKMKEKGDIPEGYSVSREKKERFSLILESASTNQTSMYLCASSPLGGVGNQPQHFGDGTRLSIL.

CDR3 loop: CASSLIAGTFYGYTF. In nucleotides, the CDR3 is TGTGCCAGCAGTTTAATTGCAGGGACCTTTTATGGCTACACCTTC. The rearrangement links TRBV27 to TRBJ1-2; D may be TRBD1 (5 bases). The CDR3 consists of 15 residues. Per germline, CDR1 MNHEY and CDR2 SMNVEV (reference sequence). V gave up 2 bases and J gave up 5 bases, with 15 bases separating them.

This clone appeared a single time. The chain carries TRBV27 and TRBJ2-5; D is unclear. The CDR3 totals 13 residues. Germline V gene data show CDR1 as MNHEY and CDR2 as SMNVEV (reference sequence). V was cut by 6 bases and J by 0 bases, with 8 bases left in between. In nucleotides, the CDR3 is TGTGCCAGCAGCCGGGCGGACCAAGAGACCCAGTACTTC. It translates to CASSRADQETQYF.

This CDR3 reads CASSRQGEEAFF. The CDR3 nucleotides read TGTGCCAGCAGTCGACAGGGGGAGGAAGCTTTCTTT. The genes are TRBV27 and TRBJ1-1, with TRBD1 identical over 9 bases. The CDR3 contains 12 residues. Germline V gives CDR1 MNHEY, CDR2 SMNVEV (reference sequence). J was trimmed by 8 bases and V by 5 bases; bases with no gene match: 3.

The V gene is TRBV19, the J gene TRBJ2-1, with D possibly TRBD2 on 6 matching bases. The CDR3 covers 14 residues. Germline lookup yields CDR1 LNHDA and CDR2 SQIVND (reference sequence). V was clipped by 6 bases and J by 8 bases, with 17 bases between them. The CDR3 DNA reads TGTGCCAGTAGCACTTTACGGACTACGGATGAGCAGTTCTTC. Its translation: CASSTLRTTDEQFF.